The 32 T cell receptor beta chains in this list originate from one sample, sequenced in a study of cytomegalovirus exposure and HLA in healthy donors. Amplification used 60 Vbeta primers and 13 Jbeta primers. Some clones are missing from TCRdb's copy, which holds only in-frame ones; the method was immunoSEQ multiplex PCR. The sample carries some 120,000 clones, roughly 70% recorded once. The specimen was PBMCs. These receptors all stem from a woman between 40 and 50 years old in good health and CMV-seropositive.

J is TRBJ2-7 and V is TRBV7-2; TRBD1 aligns across 7 bases. The CDR3 sequence is 15 residues long. CDR1 SGHTA and CDR2 FQGNSA come from the germline V gene. V shed 6 bases and J 1 base; nucleotides not matched to a gene: 9. CDR3 DNA sequence: TGTGCCAGCAGTCGTACAGGGGCTGGATCCTACGAGCAGTACTTC. This gives the protein CASSRTGAGSYEQYF.

The V and J genes are TRBV7-2 and TRBJ2-7; D perhaps matches TRBD2 (5 bases). The CDR3 consists of 15 residues. The germline V gene has CDR1 SGHTA and CDR2 FQGNSA. Trimming pared 5 bases from V and 4 bases from J, leaving 18 bases between. CDR3 sequence reads: CASSPRTPGRYEQYF. DNA for the CDR3: TGTGCCAGCAGCCCGCGGACCCCGGGAAGATACGAGCAGTACTTC.

The V gene is TRBV6-6, the J gene TRBJ2-3; no definite D call. The germline V and J ends were trimmed by 2 bases and 6 bases, with 9 bases remaining between them. CDR1 is MNHNY and CDR2 is SVGAGI in the germline V gene (reference sequence). CDR3 length: 13 residues. CDR3 in amino acids: CASSYVPADTQYF. The CDR3 bases are TGTGCCAGCAGTTACGTCCCAGCGGATACGCAGTATTTT.

The chain is built from TRBV28 and TRBJ1-2; weak D call: TRBD1 (6 bases). Per germline, CDR1 MDHEN and CDR2 SYDVKM. CDR3 length: 14 residues. Trimming removed 5 bases at V and 4 bases at J, with 14 bases between. The CDR3 DNA sequence: TGTGCCAGCAGTGGCGGCGACAGGAGCTATGGCTACACCTTC. It specifies CASSGGDRSYGYTF.

The CDR3 bases are TGTGCCATCAGTGAGATTCAGACAGGGGGAGTCTCTGGGGCCAACGTCCTGACTTTC. The encoded protein is CAISEIQTGGVSGANVLTF. The chain couples TRBV10-3 to TRBJ2-6; TRBD1 matches 9 bases. CDR1 is ENHRY, CDR2 SYGVKD, per germline. Losses at the gene ends were 2 bases for V and 0 bases for J; bases not matched to a gene: 8. CDR3 length equals 19 residues.

V gene TRBV27 combines with J gene TRBJ1-5; D perhaps matches TRBD1 (5 bases). The germline gives CDR1 MNHEY, CDR2 SMNVEV (reference sequence). V gave up 4 bases and J gave up 0 bases, with 13 bases separating them. The CDR3 spans 16 residues. CDR3 amino acids: CASSSATDYSNQPQHF. The CDR3 coding sequence is TGTGCCAGCAGTTCCGCGACAGATTATAGCAATCAGCCCCAGCATTTT.

The V gene is TRBV30, the J gene TRBJ2-5; the match to TRBD1 covers 7 bases. This CDR3 comprises 18 residues. Germline V gene sequence: CDR1 GTSNPN, CDR2 SVGIG (reference sequence). Unmatched junction bases numbered 18, after V lost 0 bases and J lost 5 bases. CDR3 loop: CAWSVLFSVKGAAETQYF. The CDR3, as DNA: TGTGCCTGGAGTGTACTCTTCTCCGTAAAGGGGGCTGCTGAGACCCAGTACTTC.

Comments on this clone: The same CDR3 is also encoded by other DNA sequences in this sample. The chain links TRBV6-5 to TRBJ2-7, with 7 bases that match TRBD1. This CDR3 region has 14 residues. Germline values: CDR1 MNHEY, CDR2 SVGAGI. Losses at the gene ends were 3 bases for V and 2 bases for J; bases not matched to a gene: 4. CDR3 in amino acids: CASSYGQGAYEQYF. CDR3 DNA sequence: TGTGCCAGCAGTTATGGTCAGGGGGCCTACGAGCAGTACTTC.

The chain joins TRBV7-9 to TRBJ2-7; perhaps TRBD1 as D (7 bases). CDR3 length equals 12 residues. Germline loops: CDR1 SEHNR, CDR2 FQNEAQ (reference sequence). The V end lost 7 bases, the J end lost 8 bases, and 15 bases lay between the germline ends. Here the CDR3 DNA reads TGTGCCAGCACCACAGGGGAGGACAAGCAGTACTTC. Its translation: CASTTGEDKQYF.

This chain connects TRBV29-1 to TRBJ1-1; D may be TRBD1 (5 bases). The V and J ends lost 2 bases and 3 bases respectively, with 7 bases between them. CDR1 is SQVTM, CDR2 ANQGSEA, per germline. The CDR3 has 12 residues. The CDR3 sequence is CSVEPGYTEAFF. The CDR3 nucleotides are TGCAGCGTTGAACCAGGGTACACTGAAGCTTTCTTT.

The CDR3 reads CASSSRESSPDTQYF. CDR3 nucleotides: TGTGCCAGCAGCTCAAGGGAGAGCAGCCCAGATACGCAGTATTTT. The chain recombines TRBV7-9 with TRBJ2-3; tentative D call: TRBD2 (5 bases). Trimming removed 4 bases at V and 4 bases at J, with 15 bases between. This CDR3 is 15 amino acids long. From germline, CDR1 is SEHNR and CDR2 FQNEAQ (reference sequence).

V is TRBV9 and J is TRBJ2-5, with 8 bases fitting TRBD2. Germline V lookup: CDR1 SGDLS, CDR2 YYNGEE. Trimming removed 4 bases from V and 4 bases from J; junction bases left unmatched: 3. The CDR3 is 13 residues long. DNA of the CDR3: TGTGCCAGCAGCCTGGGACTAGGAGAGACCCAGTACTTC. It translates to CASSLGLGETQYF.

The V call is TRBV7-9, the J call TRBJ1-1; D possibly corresponds to TRBD1 (5 bases). There are 10 residues in the CDR3. V lost 10 bases to trimming and J lost 4 bases, with 7 bases between them. Germline assignment: CDR1 SEHNR and CDR2 FQNEAQ (reference sequence). CDR3 sequence: CATGGTEAFF. The DNA of the CDR3 is TGTGCCACGGGGGGCACTGAAGCTTTCTTT.

The V gene is TRBV9, the J gene TRBJ2-2; D perhaps matches TRBD2 (6 bases). In germline, CDR1 is SGDLS, CDR2 YYNGEE. There are 15 residues in the CDR3. V was shortened by 0 bases and J by 6 bases, with 12 bases between the two germline ends. The CDR3 reads CASSVEWRGAGELFF. The DNA of the CDR3 is TGTGCCAGCAGCGTAGAGTGGAGGGGCGCCGGGGAGCTGTTTTTT.

Worth noting for this clone: The junction does not match germline at one end; this may be a read error. The chain is built from TRBV20-1 and TRBJ1-2, with D possibly being TRBD1 (5 bases). The CDR3 contains 11 residues. Germline V gene sequence: CDR1 DFQATT, CDR2 SNEGSKA (reference sequence). The CDR3 loop reads CSARDRGTSPF. CDR3 DNA sequence: TGCAGTGCTAGAGATCGAGGGACTTCCCCCTTC.

The rearrangement links TRBV19 to TRBJ2-3, with TRBD1 identical over 8 bases. Germline CDR1 LNHDA, CDR2 SQIVND (reference sequence). J gave up 6 bases and V 4 bases, and 6 bases lay outside the gene matches. The CDR3 has 14 amino acids. The CDR3 nucleotides are TGTGCCAGTAGTAACAGGGGGAAGCCCGATACGCAGTATTTT. Its protein product is CASSNRGKPDTQYF.

The chain is built from TRBV29-1 and TRBJ2-1, with 12 bases identical to TRBD2. The junction had 5 bases not matched to a gene; V was cut back by 5 bases and J by 6 bases. The CDR3 consists of 14 residues. CDR1 is SQVTM and CDR2 is ANQGSEA in the germline V gene. This CDR3 reads CSVILAGGFNEQFF. Here the CDR3 DNA reads TGCAGCGTTATACTAGCGGGGGGCTTCAATGAGCAGTTCTTC.

V gene TRBV29-1 combines with J gene TRBJ1-1; D perhaps matches TRBD1 (6 bases). CDR3 length: 13 amino acids. The V end was cut by 7 bases, the J end by 7 bases, with 19 bases between. Germline V gene sequence: CDR1 SQVTM, CDR2 ANQGSEA. CDR3: CSADPDSRLEAFF. The DNA for the CDR3 is TGCAGCGCCGACCCGGACAGCAGACTTGAAGCTTTCTTT.

This clone occurred a few times. The chain uses TRBV5-4 and TRBJ2-7, with TRBD2 identical over 10 bases. Germline loops: CDR1 SGHNT, CDR2 YYREEE (reference sequence). This CDR3 has 16 amino acids. The V and J ends lost 0 bases and 4 bases, in that order; junction bases with no gene match: 7. CDR3 loop: CASSLALLAGAYEQYF. CDR3 coding DNA: TGTGCCAGCAGCTTGGCCCTTCTAGCGGGAGCATACGAGCAGTACTTC.

The chain employs TRBV25-1 and TRBJ1-1; no definite D call. The germline V gene has CDR1 MGHDK and CDR2 SYGVNS. The CDR3 has 17 residues. V lost 0 bases and J 1 base, leaving 15 bases between the germline ends. CDR3 coding DNA: TGTGCCAGCAGTGAATATGGTGAGGGTAGGCGGAACACTGAAGCTTTCTTT. This translates into CASSEYGEGRRNTEAFF. The variable domain in full, with the rest retrieved from reference TRBV25-1 and TRBJ1-1, is EADIYQTPRYLVIGTGKKITLECSQTMGHDKMYWYQQDPGMELHLIHYSYGVNSTEKGDLSSESTVSRIRTEHFPLTLESARPSHTSQYLCASSEYGEGRRNTEAFFGQGTRLTVV.

The chain carries TRBV27 and TRBJ2-5; 15 bases align to TRBD2. The ends lost 4 bases at V and 4 bases at J; junction bases unmatched: 7. Germline CDR1 reads MNHEY; CDR2 reads SMNVEV (reference sequence). This CDR3 region has 17 residues. The chain's CDR3 is CASSSGLAGGPGETQYF. As DNA, the CDR3 is TGTGCCAGCAGTTCAGGACTAGCGGGGGGGCCGGGAGAGACCCAGTACTTC.

V gene TRBV20-1 combines with J gene TRBJ1-4; possible D gene TRBD1, 5 bases. The germline CDR1 and CDR2 sequences are DFQATT and SNEGSKA (reference sequence). The CDR3 is 11 amino acids. V was trimmed by 5 bases and J by 8 bases, leaving 9 bases between them. CDR3 amino acids: CSAPGGEKLFF. The CDR3 DNA follows: TGCAGTGCTCCGGGGGGGGAAAAACTGTTTTTT.

With respect to this clone: The same CDR3 is also encoded by other DNA sequences in this sample. The V and J genes are TRBV6-5 and TRBJ2-1; 9 bases map to TRBD2. Germline trimming cut 0 bases from V and 7 bases from J; bases unmatched to any gene: 4. The CDR3 runs to 15 residues. Germline CDR1 MNHEY, CDR2 SVGAGI. CDR3 in amino acids: CASSYSSSGNNEQFF. The CDR3 nucleotides read TGTGCCAGCAGTTACTCGTCTAGCGGGAATAATGAGCAGTTCTTC.

The rearrangement uses TRBV10-3 and TRBJ2-7; D ambiguous. This CDR3 has 15 residues. V gave up 3 bases and J gave up 4 bases, with 16 bases separating them. The V gene's germline CDR1 is ENHRY and CDR2 SYGVKD. The CDR3 here is CAISDSTANSYEQYF. The CDR3 nucleotides read TGTGCCATCAGTGATAGCACCGCGAATAGTTACGAGCAGTACTTC.

The rearrangement joins TRBV2 to TRBJ1-5, with 8 bases fitting TRBD1. The CDR3 is 15 residues long. Trimming at V came to 7 bases and at J to 2 bases, leaving 7 bases not matched to a gene. The germline V gene has CDR1 SNHLY and CDR2 FYNNEI. The CDR3, as DNA: TGTGCCAGCACAGCCAGGGGGCAGGGCAATCAGCCCCAGCATTTT. Its translation is CASTARGQGNQPQHF.

The rearrangement links TRBV7-3 to TRBJ2-3, with 7 positions matching TRBD2. V shed 4 bases and J 2 bases; nucleotides not matched to a gene: 6. Germline V lookup: CDR1 SGHTA, CDR2 FQGTGA. This CDR3 is built from 15 residues. CDR3 nucleotides: TGTGCCAGCAGCTCCGATGGACTAGTCACAGATACGCAGTATTTT. It encodes CASSSDGLVTDTQYF.

The CDR3 DNA reads as TGCGCCAGCAGCCCTGACAGGGATGGCCCAGGCCGCTATGGCTACACCTTC. This encodes CASSPDRDGPGRYGYTF. This rearrangement joins TRBV5-1 to TRBJ1-2; 7 nucleotides match TRBD1. Unmatched junction bases numbered 16, after V lost 4 bases and J lost 4 bases. There are 17 residues in the CDR3. Germline V gives CDR1 SGHRS, CDR2 YFSETQ.

This clone showed up just once. The chain carries TRBV7-9 and TRBJ1-6; TRBD1 matches at 8 bases. The CDR3 runs to 15 residues. Per the germline V gene, CDR1 is SEHNR and CDR2 is FQNEAQ (reference sequence). The J segment lost 5 bases and the V segment lost 5 bases, leaving 5 bases of the junction unmatched. The CDR3 DNA reads as TGTGCCAGCAGCCTAGGACAGGGAGATAATTCACCCCTCCACTTT. As protein: CASSLGQGDNSPLHF.

This clone was found a few times. CDR3 protein: CASSHFDRPYGYTF. The CDR3 DNA is TGTGCCAGCAGTCACTTCGACAGGCCCTATGGCTACACCTTC. The rearrangement links TRBV6-1 to TRBJ1-2; D perhaps matches TRBD1 (6 bases). The germline V gene encodes CDR1 MNHNS and CDR2 SASEGT. The CDR3 sequence is 14 residues long. Trimming shortened V by 5 bases and J by 4 bases, and 14 bases separated the two germline ends.

V usage is TRBV7-9 and J usage is TRBJ2-1; 13 bases are a match to TRBD2. Unmatched junction bases numbered 2, after V lost 0 bases and J lost 9 bases. Per germline, CDR1 SEHNR and CDR2 FQNEAQ (reference sequence). This CDR3 comprises 15 residues. The CDR3: CASSLALAGGLEQFF. The CDR3 coding sequence is TGTGCCAGCAGCTTAGCACTAGCGGGAGGGCTTGAGCAGTTCTTC.

V is TRBV6-1 and J is TRBJ2-1, with TRBD2 matching over 7 bases. The CDR3 covers 14 residues. From germline, CDR1 is MNHNS and CDR2 SASEGT. V trimming: 4 bases; J trimming: 9 bases; junction bases outside the gene matches: 9. The CDR3 here is CASSAGGQIGEQFF. Here the CDR3 DNA reads TGTGCCAGCAGTGCGGGAGGCCAGATTGGTGAGCAGTTCTTC.

V gene TRBV7-8 combines with J gene TRBJ2-7; D might be TRBD1 (6 bases). The CDR3 covers 16 residues. V was shortened by 1 base and J by 0 bases, with 13 bases between the two germline ends. Germline lookup yields CDR1 SGHVS and CDR2 FQNEAQ. CDR3 in DNA: TGTGCCAGCAGCTTAGTCCCAGGGGACAACTCCTACGAGCAGTACTTC. Translation gives CASSLVPGDNSYEQYF.